The 16 T cell receptor beta chains in this list originate from one sample, sequenced in a study of T cell responses to AZD1222 COVID-19 vaccine (dated by TCRdb to about 2021). Libraries were built with the immunoSEQ multiplex PCR assay. TCRdb provides this immuneACCESS table in a form limited to in-frame rearrangements. Some clones are lacking; in checked studies, under half of them reflect an unresolved V gene, and why the rest are absent is not known. The sample data list around 100,000 clones, and 90% of these were observed just once. The top ten hold 4.5% to 5.5% of the sample. The time point label, read with the paper, signifies: baseline before first vaccination. Sample: peripheral blood, taken on day 0 of AZD1222 vaccination. The receptors were sampled from an adult in good health.

The chain has TRBV3-1 (or the pseudogene TRBV3-2) and TRBJ2-7, with 7 bases fitting TRBD2. V shed 6 bases and J 6 bases; nucleotides not matched to a gene: 8. CDR3 length: 13 amino acids. CDR1 and CDR2 (germline): LGHDT, YNNKEL (reference sequence). The CDR3 is CASSVGLGVEQYF. The CDR3 DNA is TGTGCCAGCAGTGTAGGACTAGGGGTCGAGCAGTACTTC.

V gene TRBV5-5 combines with J gene TRBJ1-1; D is uncertain. Germline-derived CDR1 and CDR2 are SGHKS and YYEKEE (reference sequence). With 1 base removed from V and 11 bases from J, the gap between germline ends came to 12 bases. The CDR3 has 12 amino acids. The CDR3 protein is CASSLMGRLAFF. DNA for the CDR3: TGTGCCAGCAGCTTGATGGGCCGGTTGGCTTTCTTT.

This chain connects TRBV7-2 to TRBJ2-7; possibly TRBD2 for D (6 bases). The CDR3 contains 15 residues. In germline, CDR1 is SGHTA, CDR2 FQGNSA. Trimming stripped 0 bases from V and 2 bases from J, with 11 bases between. CDR3 amino acids: CASSLARDSTYEQYF. DNA of the CDR3: TGTGCCAGCAGCTTAGCGAGGGACTCGACCTACGAGCAGTACTTC. Full variable domain (missing parts from reference TRBV7-2 and TRBJ2-7): GAGVSQSPSNKVTEKGKDVELRCDPISGHTALYWYRQSLGQGLEFLIYFQGNSAPDKSGLPSDRFSAERTGGSVSTLTIQRTQQEDSAVYLCASSLARDSTYEQYFGPGTRLTVT.

The rearrangement joins TRBV11-2 to TRBJ1-1; 7 nucleotides agree with TRBD1. The CDR3 length is 14 residues. The J segment lost 1 base and the V segment lost 5 bases, leaving 4 bases of the junction unmatched. Germline V lookup: CDR1 SGHAT, CDR2 FQNNGV. CDR3 sequence (DNA): TGTGCCAGCAGCACGGGACAGACGAACACTGAAGCTTTCTTT. Protein product: CASSTGQTNTEAFF.

This sequence joins TRBV9 and TRBJ1-2, with no clear D. The germline gives CDR1 SGDLS, CDR2 YYNGEE. The CDR3 runs to 17 residues. Trimming pared 0 bases from V and 0 bases from J, leaving 15 bases between. The CDR3 protein is CASSVGDNPESNYGYTF. In nucleotides, the CDR3 is TGTGCCAGCAGCGTAGGGGATAACCCCGAATCTAACTATGGCTACACCTTC.

This clone was seen a few times. The chain has TRBV29-1 and TRBJ2-5; 9 nucleotides line up with TRBD1. After removal of 4 bases from V and 0 bases from J, the junction contained 6 bases not matched to a gene. Germline CDR1 reads SQVTM; CDR2 reads ANQGSEA. This CDR3 has 15 residues. This CDR3 is CSVGTDRGYQETQYF. CDR3 coding DNA: TGCAGCGTTGGGACTGACAGGGGGTACCAAGAGACCCAGTACTTC.

The chain is built from TRBV7-3 and TRBJ2-1, with D hard to call. The germline V gene has CDR1 SGHTA and CDR2 FQGTGA. CDR3 length equals 12 residues. V dropped 3 bases and J dropped 8 bases, with 8 bases sitting between them. CDR3 loop: CASSFRPDEQFF. As DNA, the CDR3 is TGTGCCAGCAGCTTCCGACCGGATGAGCAGTTCTTC.

The chain employs TRBV10-1 and TRBJ2-7; D is possibly TRBD2 (5 bases). V lost 9 bases to trimming and J lost 1 base, with 10 bases between them. The CDR3 consists of 12 residues. CDR1 WNHNN and CDR2 SYGVQD come from the germline V gene (reference sequence). The CDR3 loop is CASPRLSYEQYF. CDR3 DNA: TGCGCCAGTCCGAGACTATCCTACGAGCAGTACTTC.

This rearrangement joins TRBV7-6 to TRBJ2-3; D may be TRBD2 (5 bases). The CDR3 totals 15 residues. CDR1 SGHVS and CDR2 FNYEAQ come from the germline V gene. Deletions cut 2 bases from V and 2 bases from J, with 11 bases between. The CDR3 DNA sequence: TGTGCCAGCAGCTTACGGCTAGCTATCACAGATACGCAGTATTTT. Encoded protein: CASSLRLAITDTQYF.

The chain has TRBV19 and TRBJ2-7; weak D call: TRBD2 (5 bases). The CDR3 totals 15 residues. Germline loops: CDR1 LNHDA, CDR2 SQIVND (reference sequence). V shed 5 bases and J shed 0 bases, with 14 bases lying between them. Written as DNA, the CDR3 is TGTGCCAGTAGTTCAAGGGTCGGGGTCTCCTACGAGCAGTACTTC. This codes for CASSSRVGVSYEQYF.

This clone was detected only a few times. The V gene is TRBV7-8, the J gene TRBJ2-2; TRBD1 matches 9 bases. V was pared by 6 bases and J by 5 bases, with 4 bases of the junction left unmatched. Germline CDR1 SGHVS, CDR2 FQNEAQ. The CDR3 loop spans 14 amino acids. This CDR3 reads CASSYRGRTGELFF. CDR3 DNA sequence: TGTGCCAGCAGTTACAGGGGGCGGACCGGGGAGCTGTTTTTT.

This sequence joins TRBV3-1 (or the pseudogene TRBV3-2) and TRBJ2-3; 9 positions match TRBD1. From germline, CDR1 is LGHDT and CDR2 YNNKEL (reference sequence). This CDR3 comprises 16 residues. Losses at the gene ends were 1 base for V and 2 bases for J; bases not matched to a gene: 4. In nucleotides, the CDR3 is TGTGCCAGCAGCCAAGGGAACAGGGGGCCCACAGATACGCAGTATTTT. This sequence encodes CASSQGNRGPTDTQYF.

The V and J genes are TRBV5-4 and TRBJ2-5; possibly TRBD2 for D (6 bases). Trimming took off 4 bases at V and 1 base at J, with 17 bases between the two ends. The length of the CDR3 is 16 residues. Germline CDR1 and CDR2: SGHNT and YYREEE (reference sequence). The CDR3 region is CASSPVAGSTQETQYF. In DNA, the CDR3 is TGTGCCAGCAGCCCGGTTGCGGGGTCGACCCAAGAGACCCAGTACTTC.

This clone was picked up one time. The chain couples TRBV10-1 to TRBJ1-1, with TRBD1 matching 7 bases. Germline loops: CDR1 WNHNN, CDR2 SYGVQD (reference sequence). The V and J ends lost 6 bases and 1 base, in that order; junction bases with no gene match: 5. This CDR3 has 14 residues. CDR3 sequence: CASSAGTENTEAFF. The CDR3 region has the DNA TGCGCCAGCAGCGCCGGGACAGAGAACACTGAAGCTTTCTTT.

This chain joins TRBV2 and TRBJ1-5; D ambiguous. The CDR3 loop spans 13 amino acids. Germline CDR1 and CDR2: SNHLY and FYNNEI. Trimming removed 2 bases at V and 5 bases at J, with 7 bases between. CDR3 protein: CASSEWTDQPQHF. In DNA, the CDR3 is TGTGCCAGCAGTGAATGGACCGATCAGCCCCAGCATTTT. The full variable domain, completed using reference TRBV2 and TRBJ1-5, is EPEVTQTPSHQVTQMGQEVILRCVPISNHLYFYWYRQILGQKVEFLVSFYNNEISEKSEIFDDQFSVERPDGSNFTLKIRSTKLEDSAMYFCASSEWTDQPQHFGDGTRLSIL.

V and J are TRBV18 and TRBJ2-2; D ambiguous. Trimming took off 4 bases at V and 4 bases at J, with 7 bases between the two ends. Germline assignment: CDR1 KGHSH and CDR2 LQKENI. The CDR3 runs 13 residues. CDR3 sequence reads: CASSRDRTGELFF. The CDR3 nucleotides read TGTGCCAGCTCACGCGATCGCACCGGGGAGCTGTTTTTT.